This TCR beta chain is from a study of blood T cell repertoires in COVID-19. The data were produced by immunoSEQ multiplex PCR, yet TCRdb's version contains in-frame clones alone and is incomplete. The sample has 45,000 or so clones, approximately 70% seen once; the top ten hold around 59%. Germline lookup yields CDR1 SGDLS and CDR2 YYNGEE. This CDR3 is 17 amino acids long. J gave up 2 bases and V 4 bases, and 7 bases lay outside the gene matches. This receptor was identified in a man at least 80 years old with acute or convalescent COVID-19. The sequenced sample was peripheral blood. V and J are TRBV9 and TRBJ2-3; 13 bases are shared with TRBD2. The CDR3 coding sequence is TGTGCCAGCAGCCGCGGACTAGCGGGAGCAAACACAGATACGCAGTATTTT. Its protein product is CASSRGLAGANTDTQYF. Full variable domain (remainder filled in from reference TRBV9 and TRBJ2-3): DSGVTQTPKHLITATGQRVTLRCSPRSGDLSVYWYQQSLDQGLQFLIQYYNGEERAKGNILERFSAQQFPDLHSELNLSSLELGDSALYFCASSRGLAGANTDTQYFGPGTRLTVL.